This TCR beta chain appears in the sequencing data of a study of T cells in women clearing cervical HPV infection. Whole-study findings and limits: Controls had more TRBV6-7 (approximately 0.16%) than cases (0.11%).

With 3 bases removed from V and 0 bases from J, the gap between germline ends came to 9 bases. CDR3 length: 14 amino acids. CDR1 and CDR2 from the germline V gene are LNHDA and SQIVND (reference sequence). About this clone itself: The antigen remains unidentified. Read coverage stops 3 residues before the CDR3 terminus; the germline J gene supplies the remainder.

TCRdb keeps only in-frame clones here, not all; method: immunoSEQ multiplex PCR. The sample is made up of over 35,000 clones, and the top ten hold 35% of it. The sequence came from a woman aged 18 to 75 with a cervical HPV16 infection that either progressed to CIN3+ or cleared (not recorded which). The sequenced sample was blood buffy coat. This chain joins TRBV19 and TRBJ2-7; a possible D gene is TRBD1 (5 bases). The covered CDR3 bases are TGTGCCAGTAGTATGGACGGACACTCCTACGAG. It is translated as CASSMDGHSYE. The CDR3 in full is CASSMDGHSYEQYF.